This section outlines one TCR beta chain sequence together with its context. Original processing methods: Researchers report that nucleated cell counts were estimated from reference gene primer amplification. The assay was immunoSEQ multiplex PCR, and TCRdb's table has in-frame clones only and misses some. V, J and clone size are those of that table, while D and trimming were read from the DNA. The sample lists some 160,000 clones, approximately 91% occurring once. Trimming removed 6 bases from V and 0 bases from J, with 12 bases in between. The germline gives CDR1 SGHVS, CDR2 FNYEAQ. CDR3 length equals 15 residues. The entry originates in a study of blood T cell repertoires in COVID-19. Study at large: Material from acute and convalescent COVID-19 was sourced from the United States, Italy and Spain. PBMCs, B-cell-depleted T cells, or T cells provided the cDNA or gDNA that made up the material.

The chain couples TRBV7-6 to TRBJ1-3, with D tentatively TRBD1 (5 bases). The material sequenced was peripheral blood. The clonotype was recovered from a man in his late teens or twenties with acute or convalescent COVID-19. The DNA of the CDR3 is TGTGCCAGCAGTAGGAGGGGAGGCTCTGGAAACACCATATATTTT. Protein product: CASSRRGGSGNTIYF.